Listed below are T cell receptor beta chains from one sample, sequenced in a study of shared clonotypes between healthy human individuals. Profiling relied on immunoSEQ multiplex PCR, and the TCRdb table lists in-frame clones only, not all of them. The sample includes around 510,000 clones, around 76% of them seen just once. Sample: PBMCs. Source of these receptors: a middle-aged woman in good health. Some clones in this sample may be carry-over from other donors' samples. CDR3s include the opening cysteine and the closing phenylalanine or tryptophan. Fields, in order: V gene, CDR3 length, CDR3 protein.

V: TRBV10-3; length: 12; CDR3: CAISDDNQPQHF
V: TRBV19; length: 15; CDR3: CASSNGAGEYNEQFF
V: TRBV11-2; length: 14; CDR3: CASSDRDEAYEQYF
V: TRBV21-1; length: 11; CDR3: CWGRGHNEQFF
V: TRBV7-2; length: 17; CDR3: CASRLKGLAGGTDTQYF
V: TRBV30; length: 14; CDR3: CAWSVRRGINEQYF
V: TRBV4-2; length: 15; CDR3: CASSQGLEKGNEQFF
V: TRBV28; length: 15; CDR3: CASRPTGASSYEQYF
V: TRBV4-1; length: 13; CDR3: CASSQEGGAEAFF
V: TRBV5-1; length: 16; CDR3: CASSLAFGLASGELFF
V: TRBV7-8; length: 16; CDR3: CASSSLYGGGNQPQHF
V: TRBV30; length: 13; CDR3: CAWTPSGDYEQYF
V: TRBV28; length: 16; CDR3: CASSSPGQGRPDTQYF
V: TRBV6-6; length: 14; CDR3: CASSYPGAGQPQHF
V: TRBV10-2; length: 17; CDR3: CASSESRPGQGTNEQFF
V: TRBV7-3; length: 17; CDR3: CASSLNPPRVSTDTQYF
V: TRBV30; length: 15; CDR3: CAWSEPGLALTTQYF
V: TRBV28; length: 17; CDR3: CASRGVITSVNTGELFF
V: TRBV4-3; length: 15; CDR3: CASSRTSGSYNEQFF
V: TRBV5-6; length: 15; CDR3: CASSLAGSGANVLTF
V: TRBV9; length: 15; CDR3: CASSVAGQGWETQYF
V: TRBV20-1; length: 11; CDR3: CSARRDYGYTF
V: TRBV5-5; length: 15; CDR3: CASSSPGQGVYEQYF
V: TRBV7-9; length: 16; CDR3: CASSKYATASSYEQYF
V: TRBV2; length: 14; CDR3: CASSGGLGNQPQHF
V: TRBV11-2; length: 14; CDR3: CASSLAGRNQPQHF
V: TRBV6-1; length: 15; CDR3: CASSSTSGPYNEQFF
V: TRBV5-1; length: 15; CDR3: CASSQGQPGGYGYTF
V: TRBV5-8; length: 13; CDR3: CASSLNRWDEQYF
V: TRBV29-1; length: 11; CDR3: CSVDMGETQYF
V: TRBV28; length: 13; CDR3: CASSLYRGQPQHF
V: TRBV5-5; length: 16; CDR3: CASSWDRGIIFGGYTF
V: TRBV5-4; length: 14; CDR3: CASSLAGQLREQYF
V: TRBV7-9; length: 14; CDR3: CASSLTGGSDTQYF
V: TRBV5-4; length: 16; CDR3: CASSLRTGVLGSPLHF
V: TRBV5-5; length: 15; CDR3: CASSFIRVWNYGYTF
V: TRBV28; length: 12; CDR3: CASLGSSYEQYF
V: TRBV20-1; length: 11; CDR3: CSARNGYGYTF
V: TRBV10-3; length: 15; CDR3: CAITVQGATTDTQYF
V: TRBV13; length: 13; CDR3: CASSSLDLTEAFF
V: TRBV5-6; length: 13; CDR3: CASSLQGTGELFF
V: TRBV5-1; length: 15; CDR3: CASSLAGGLVYEQYF
V: TRBV27; length: 13; CDR3: CASSPWGNTEAFF
V: TRBV9; length: 15; CDR3: CASSIRIAGAGELFF
V: TRBV28; length: 15; CDR3: CGSSFPQGAGEKLLF
V: TRBV18; length: 15; CDR3: CASSPTEATNEKLFF
V: TRBV4-3; length: 14; CDR3: CASSQAGVTDTQYF
V: TRBV4-1; length: 18; CDR3: CASSPFPPQGSPNYGYTF
V: TRBV9; length: 13; CDR3: CASSSSVEETQYF